Listed below are T cell receptor beta chains from one sample, sequenced in a study of T cell changes during pregnancy in multiple sclerosis. Sequenced by immunoSEQ multiplex PCR; TCRdb stores in-frame clones only, minus some. The sample consists of about 76,000 clones, about 92% of them appearing once. Sequenced here: peripheral blood, sampled in the second trimester of pregnancy. The receptor source for this set is a female donor with multiple sclerosis, enrolled in a pregnancy study. The CDR3 runs from the conserved cysteine through the conserved F or W. D genes are given only for firm matches.

v_call: TRBV11-2; j_call: TRBJ2-1; d_call: -; cdr3_aa: CASSVGLGSNEQFF; cdr3_nt: TGTGCCAGCAGCGTCGGACTGGGCTCCAATGAGCAGTTCTTC
v_call: TRBV11-2; j_call: TRBJ1-2; d_call: -; cdr3_aa: CASSLAGLYGYTF; cdr3_nt: TGTGCCAGCAGCTTAGCAGGCCTCTATGGCTACACCTTC
v_call: TRBV30; j_call: TRBJ2-1; d_call: TRBD1; cdr3_aa: CAWRMTGTGSYNEQFF; cdr3_nt: TGTGCCTGGAGGATGACCGGGACAGGCTCCTACAATGAGCAGTTCTTC
v_call: TRBV2; j_call: TRBJ1-6; d_call: TRBD1; cdr3_aa: CASSPDRDRSSPLHF; cdr3_nt: TGTGCCAGCAGCCCCGATCGGGACAGGTCGTCACCCCTCCACTTT
v_call: TRBV2; j_call: TRBJ2-4; d_call: -; cdr3_aa: CASSEARGGPKNIQYF; cdr3_nt: TGTGCCAGCAGTGAAGCGCGCGGGGGCCCTAAAAACATTCAGTACTTC
v_call: TRBV6-5; j_call: TRBJ1-6; d_call: -; cdr3_aa: CASSYSTGAPLHF; cdr3_nt: TGTGCCAGCAGTTACTCGACGGGGGCACCCCTCCACTTT
v_call: TRBV5-1; j_call: TRBJ2-4; d_call: TRBD2; cdr3_aa: CASSLARPGTSGDSWNIQYF; cdr3_nt: TGCGCCAGCAGCTTGGCTCGACCCGGGACTAGCGGGGACTCGTGGAACATTCAGTACTTC
v_call: TRBV6-1; j_call: TRBJ2-1; d_call: TRBD2; cdr3_aa: CASSEGDSGVKEFF; cdr3_nt: TGTGCCAGCAGTGAAGGGGATAGCGGGGTCAAAGAGTTCTTC
v_call: TRBV6-6; j_call: TRBJ1-1; d_call: TRBD1; cdr3_aa: CASRDRGMNTEAFF; cdr3_nt: TGTGCCAGCAGGGACAGGGGAATGAACACTGAAGCTTTCTTT
v_call: TRBV30; j_call: TRBJ1-6; d_call: -; cdr3_aa: CAWSSTVFGAYNSPLHF; cdr3_nt: TGTGCCTGGAGTTCGACAGTGTTTGGGGCCTATAATTCACCCCTCCACTTT
v_call: TRBV14; j_call: TRBJ2-7; d_call: TRBD1; cdr3_aa: CASSHGGGQGISYEQYF; cdr3_nt: TGTGCCAGCAGCCACGGAGGGGGACAGGGGATTTCCTACGAGCAGTACTTC
v_call: TRBV19; j_call: TRBJ1-1; d_call: -; cdr3_aa: CASSIGGASTEAFF; cdr3_nt: TGTGCCAGTAGTATTGGTGGGGCTTCCACTGAAGCTTTCTTT
v_call: TRBV7-8; j_call: TRBJ1-2; d_call: TRBD1; cdr3_aa: CASSLMRQGSSDGYTF; cdr3_nt: TGTGCCAGCAGCTTAATGAGACAGGGGAGCTCTGATGGCTACACCTTC